The 9 T cell receptor beta chains given below trace back to one sample, sequenced in a study of T cells after yellow fever vaccination. TCRdb used MiXCR to reprocess the 5' RACE reads, holding one entry per CDR3 protein. This sample has tens of thousands of distinct CDR3 sequences, with 5.9% found just once. Sequenced here: CD4+ T cells sorted from PBMCs, sampled more than 13 days after the first yellow fever vaccination. The origin of the receptors is a man between 18 and 29 years old who received the YFV17D yellow fever vaccine.

This clonotype was recorded at least ten times. The chain recombines TRBV20-1 with TRBJ2-5; perhaps D is TRBD1 or TRBD2 (5 bases each). CDR1 and CDR2 (germline): DFQATT, SNEGSKA (reference sequence). The CDR3 totals 14 residues. Trimming removed 0 bases from V and 2 bases from J, with 10 bases in between. In DNA form, the CDR3 reads TGCAGTGCTAGAGATCGCAGGGAGCAAGAGACCCAGTACTTC. Protein product: CSARDRREQETQYF.

This clonotype has just a few counts. The chain employs TRBV5-1 and TRBJ1-2; 7 nucleotides align to TRBD1. J gave up 4 bases and V 3 bases, and 9 bases lay outside the gene matches. Germline values: CDR1 SGHRS, CDR2 YFSETQ. CDR3 length: 15 amino acids. The CDR3 is CASSSGTGQPYGYTF. CDR3 nucleotide sequence: TGCGCCAGCAGCTCGGGAACGGGACAGCCCTATGGCTACACCTTC.

This clonotype was seen repeatedly, ten times or more. The V gene is TRBV27, the J gene TRBJ2-7; no definite D call. CDR1 is MNHEY, CDR2 SMNVEV, per germline (reference sequence). V was clipped by 3 bases and J by 5 bases, with 11 bases between them. The length of the CDR3 is 13 residues. CDR3 coding DNA: TGTGCCAGCAGTTTTACGCTAGGGCACGAGCAGTACTTC. Amino acid sequence: CASSFTLGHEQYF.

This clonotype was seen a handful of times. The V and J genes are TRBV6-1 and TRBJ1-6; possible D gene TRBD1, 5 bases. CDR1 is MNHNS and CDR2 is SASEGT in the germline V gene. This CDR3 contains 15 residues. Between the trimmed V and J ends, which lost 5 bases and 10 bases, there was a span of 18 bases. CDR3 coding DNA: TGTGCCAGCAGTCAGTCCCAGGGTAGTGGCTCACCCCTCCACTTT. As protein: CASSQSQGSGSPLHF.

This clonotype was seen ten or more times. An end of the junction differs from the germline gene, which may be a read error. This chain connects TRBV7-2 to TRBJ1-5; no firm D call. The CDR3 runs to 15 residues. Germline CDR1 reads SGHTA; CDR2 reads FQGNSA. The CDR3 nucleotides are TGTGTCAGCAGTCGATGGTCGGGCGGGAATCAGCCCCAGCATTTT. Translation: CVSSRWSGGNQPQHF.

In this sample, this clonotype turned up many times. The chain recombines TRBV24-1 with TRBJ2-3, with unresolved D. The length of the CDR3 is 14 residues. Germline V CDR1 and CDR2: KGHDR, SFDVKD. V shed 5 bases and J shed 6 bases, with 14 bases lying between them. The CDR3 loop is CATSGPLVGDTQYF. CDR3 sequence (DNA): TGTGCCACCAGTGGCCCCCTCGTAGGGGATACGCAGTATTTT.

At least ten counts were recorded for this clonotype. The chain recombines TRBV29-1 with TRBJ1-5; D possibly corresponds to TRBD1 (5 bases). The CDR3 totals 15 residues. V was clipped by 6 bases and J by 2 bases, with 17 bases between them. CDR1 and CDR2 from the germline V gene are SQVTM and ANQGSEA. CDR3 loop: CSVQNQGSGNQPQHF. In DNA form, the CDR3 reads TGCAGCGTCCAAAATCAGGGTTCTGGCAATCAGCCCCAGCATTTT.

The table lists this clonotype with many counts. The chain recombines TRBV20-1 with TRBJ1-5; TRBD1 aligns across 9 bases. The CDR3 spans 14 residues. Trimming removed 3 bases from V and 6 bases from J; junction bases left unmatched: 6. Germline-derived CDR1 and CDR2 are DFQATT and SNEGSKA (reference sequence). For the CDR3, the DNA is TGCAGTGCTAGCACAGGGGGCTTGAGTCAGCCCCAGCATTTT. Protein product: CSASTGGLSQPQHF.

In its sample, this clonotype was seen many times. V and J are TRBV4-3 and TRBJ2-7, with D perhaps matching TRBD1 (6 bases). The CDR3 is made up of 14 amino acids. Looked up from germline, CDR1 is LGHNA and CDR2 is YSLEER. Trimming pared 3 bases from V and 6 bases from J, leaving 15 bases between. CDR3 DNA: TGCGCCAGCAGCCAGGGACATCAAACAGGCGAGCAGTACTTC. Protein: CASSQGHQTGEQYF.